The clone carrying this T cell receptor beta chain was found many times. Antigen unknown. The sample originates from a study of neurological immune-mediated disorders. Study conclusions and caveats: Healthy controls had more TCR clonal expansion than multiple sclerosis, which showed the least, whereas HTLV-1-associated myelopathy showed the most.

Each CDR3 protein gets one entry after TCRdb re-called the 5' RACE reads with MiXCR. The data show 30,000 or so distinct CDR3 sequences, 15% seen once. The CDR3 covers 17 residues. From germline, CDR1 is KGHSH and CDR2 LQKENI. Trimming left V 3 bases short and J 1 base short, with 19 bases between. The sequence was obtained from a man aged 65 to 85 in good health. The specimen sequenced was PBMCs. The chain joins TRBV18 to TRBJ2-7; a possible D gene is TRBD1 (5 bases). DNA of the CDR3: TGTGCCAGCTCACCCCCGCGGTTCAGGGATTCGTCCTACGAGCAGTACTTC. Translated: CASSPPRFRDSSYEQYF.